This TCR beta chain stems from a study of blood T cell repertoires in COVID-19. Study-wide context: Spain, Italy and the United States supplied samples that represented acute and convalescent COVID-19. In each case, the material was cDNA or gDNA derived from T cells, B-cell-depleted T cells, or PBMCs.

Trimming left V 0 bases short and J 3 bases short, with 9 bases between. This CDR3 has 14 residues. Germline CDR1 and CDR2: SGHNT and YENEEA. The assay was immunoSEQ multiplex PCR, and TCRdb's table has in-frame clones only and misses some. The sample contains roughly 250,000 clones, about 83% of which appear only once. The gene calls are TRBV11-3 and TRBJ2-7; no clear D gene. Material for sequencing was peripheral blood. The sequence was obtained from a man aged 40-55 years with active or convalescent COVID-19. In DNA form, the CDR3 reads TGTGCCAGCAGCTTAGATCAGTTCAGCTACGAGCAGTACTTC. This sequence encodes CASSLDQFSYEQYF. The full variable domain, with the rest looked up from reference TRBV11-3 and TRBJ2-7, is EAGVVQSPRYKIIEKKQPVAFWCNPISGHNTLYWYLQNLGQGPELLIRYENEEAVDDSQLPKDRFSAERLKGVDSTLKIQPAELGDSAVYLCASSLDQFSYEQYFGPGTRLTVT.